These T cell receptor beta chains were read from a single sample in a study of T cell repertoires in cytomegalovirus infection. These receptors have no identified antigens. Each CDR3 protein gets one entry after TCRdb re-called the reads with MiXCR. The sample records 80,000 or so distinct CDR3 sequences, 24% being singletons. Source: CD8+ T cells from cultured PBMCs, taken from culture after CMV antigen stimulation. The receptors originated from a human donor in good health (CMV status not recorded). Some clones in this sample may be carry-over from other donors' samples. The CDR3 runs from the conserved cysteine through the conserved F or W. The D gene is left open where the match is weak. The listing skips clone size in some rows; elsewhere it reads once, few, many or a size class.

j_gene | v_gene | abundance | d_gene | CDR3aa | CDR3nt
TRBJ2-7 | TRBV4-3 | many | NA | CASSQELPVQGGYEQYF | TGCGCCAGCAGCCAAGAATTGCCAGTACAGGGAGGCTACGAGCAGTACTTC
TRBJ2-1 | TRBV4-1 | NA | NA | CASSQESPVYNEQFF | TGCGCCAGCAGCCAAGAGTCGCCAGTTTACAATGAGCAGTTCTTC
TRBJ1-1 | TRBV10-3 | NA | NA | CAISESEDMEYTEAFF | TGTGCCATCAGTGAGTCGGAGGACATGGAGTACACTGAAGCTTTCTTT
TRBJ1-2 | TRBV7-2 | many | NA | CASSEFRGYTF | TGTGCCAGCAGCGAGTTTCGAGGCTACACCTTC
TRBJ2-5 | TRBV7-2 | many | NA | CASSLDYGGGRQETQYF | TGTGCCAGCAGCTTAGATTATGGGGGTGGGCGACAAGAGACCCAGTACTTC
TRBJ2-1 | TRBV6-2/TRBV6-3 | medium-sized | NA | CASRSPVRLESEQFF | TGTGCCAGCAGGAGCCCCGTGAGACTAGAGAGTGAGCAGTTCTTC
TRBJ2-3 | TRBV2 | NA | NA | CASTTDTQYF | TGTGCCAGCACAACAGATACGCAGTATTTT
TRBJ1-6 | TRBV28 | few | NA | CASSLIGTNSPLHF | TGTGCCAGCAGTTTAATTGGCACTAATTCACCCCTCCACTTT
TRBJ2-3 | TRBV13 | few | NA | CASSFQTGVTTQYF | TGTGCCAGCAGCTTCCAGACTGGAGTAACTACGCAGTATTTT
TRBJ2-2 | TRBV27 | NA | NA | CASSLPGVDGELFF | TGTGCCAGCAGTCTTCCGGGAGTGGACGGGGAGCTGTTTTTT
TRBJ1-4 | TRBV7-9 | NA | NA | CASSLGLTNEKLFF | TGTGCCAGCAGCTTAGGGTTAACTAATGAAAAACTGTTTTTT